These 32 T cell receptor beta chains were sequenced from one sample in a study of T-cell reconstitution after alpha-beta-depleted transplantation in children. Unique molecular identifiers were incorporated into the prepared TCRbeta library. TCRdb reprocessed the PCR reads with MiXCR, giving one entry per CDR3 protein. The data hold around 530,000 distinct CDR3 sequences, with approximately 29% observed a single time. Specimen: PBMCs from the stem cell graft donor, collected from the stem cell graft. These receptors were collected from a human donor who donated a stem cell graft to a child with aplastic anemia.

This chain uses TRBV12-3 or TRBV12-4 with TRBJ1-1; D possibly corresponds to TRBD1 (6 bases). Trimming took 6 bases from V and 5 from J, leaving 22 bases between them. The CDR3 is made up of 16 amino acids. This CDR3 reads CASRGISGDRRTEAFF. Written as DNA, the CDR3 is TGTGCCAGCAGGGGAATTAGTGGAGACAGGAGGACTGAAGCTTTCTTT.

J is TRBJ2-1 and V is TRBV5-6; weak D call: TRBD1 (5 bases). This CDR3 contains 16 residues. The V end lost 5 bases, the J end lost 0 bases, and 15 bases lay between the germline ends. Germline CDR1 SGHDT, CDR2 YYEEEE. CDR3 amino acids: CASSRRQHYSYNEQFF. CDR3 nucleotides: TGTGCCAGCAGTCGGCGACAGCATTACTCCTACAATGAGCAGTTCTTC.

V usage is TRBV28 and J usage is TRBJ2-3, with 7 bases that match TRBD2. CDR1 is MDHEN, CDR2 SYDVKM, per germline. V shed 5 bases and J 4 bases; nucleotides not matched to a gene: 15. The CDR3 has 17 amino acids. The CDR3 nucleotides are TGTGCCAGCAGTGTGACGCTTGGACTAGGAAGCGCAGATACGCAGTATTTT. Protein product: CASSVTLGLGSADTQYF.

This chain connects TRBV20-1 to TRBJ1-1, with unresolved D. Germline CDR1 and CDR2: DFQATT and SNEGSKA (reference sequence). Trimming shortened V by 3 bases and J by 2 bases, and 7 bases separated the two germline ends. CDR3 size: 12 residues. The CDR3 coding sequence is TGCAGTGCTAGTAAGGGTAACACTGAAGCTTTCTTT. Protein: CSASKGNTEAFF.

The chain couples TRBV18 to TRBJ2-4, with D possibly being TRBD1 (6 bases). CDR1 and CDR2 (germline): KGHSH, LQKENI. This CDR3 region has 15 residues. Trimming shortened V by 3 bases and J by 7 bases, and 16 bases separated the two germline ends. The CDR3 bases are TGTGCCAGCTCACCGTCCGGGCGACAGGCCAACATTCAGTACTTC. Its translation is CASSPSGRQANIQYF.

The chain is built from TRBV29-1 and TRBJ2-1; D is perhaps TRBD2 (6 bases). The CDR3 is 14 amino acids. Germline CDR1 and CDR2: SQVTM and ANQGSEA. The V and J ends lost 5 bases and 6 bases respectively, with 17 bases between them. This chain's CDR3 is CSVRSGLFGNEQFF. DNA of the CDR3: TGCAGCGTTCGAAGCGGGCTTTTCGGCAATGAGCAGTTCTTC.

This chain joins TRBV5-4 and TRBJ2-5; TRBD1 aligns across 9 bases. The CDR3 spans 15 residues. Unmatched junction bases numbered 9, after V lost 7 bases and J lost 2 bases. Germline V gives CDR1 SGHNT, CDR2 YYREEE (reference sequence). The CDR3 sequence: CASSGTGHSQETQYF. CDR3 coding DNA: TGTGCCAGCTCTGGGACAGGGCACTCTCAAGAGACCCAGTACTTC.

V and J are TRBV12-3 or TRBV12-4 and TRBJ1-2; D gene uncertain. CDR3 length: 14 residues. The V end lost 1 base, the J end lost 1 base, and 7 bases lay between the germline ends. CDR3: CASSLERLNYGYTF. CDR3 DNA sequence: TGTGCCAGCAGTTTAGAGCGGCTTAACTATGGCTACACCTTC.

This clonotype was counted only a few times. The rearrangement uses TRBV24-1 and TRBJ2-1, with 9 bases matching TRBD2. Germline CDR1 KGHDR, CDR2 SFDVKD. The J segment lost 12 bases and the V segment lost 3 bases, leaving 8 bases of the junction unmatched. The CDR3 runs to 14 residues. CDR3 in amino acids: CATSDPSSGIGQFF. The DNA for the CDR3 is TGTGCCACCAGTGATCCATCTAGCGGGATAGGGCAGTTCTTC.

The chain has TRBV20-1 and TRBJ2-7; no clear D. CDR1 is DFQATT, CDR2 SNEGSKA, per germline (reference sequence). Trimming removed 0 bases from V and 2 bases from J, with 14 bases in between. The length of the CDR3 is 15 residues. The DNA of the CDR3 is TGCAGTGCTAGAGATTCCGGACCTCAGCCCTACGAGCAGTACTTC. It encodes CSARDSGPQPYEQYF.

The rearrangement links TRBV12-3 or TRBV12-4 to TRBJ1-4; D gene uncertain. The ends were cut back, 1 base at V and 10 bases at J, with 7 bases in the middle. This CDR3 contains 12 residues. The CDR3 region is CASSLGGGKLFF. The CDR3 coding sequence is TGTGCCAGCAGTTTAGGAGGAGGAAAACTGTTTTTT.

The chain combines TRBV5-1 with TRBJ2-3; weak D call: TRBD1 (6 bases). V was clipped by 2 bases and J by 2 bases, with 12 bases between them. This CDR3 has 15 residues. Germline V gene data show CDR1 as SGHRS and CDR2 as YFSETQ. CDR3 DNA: TGCGCCAGCAGCTTCCGGGACAAGAACACAGATACGCAGTATTTT. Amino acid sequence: CASSFRDKNTDTQYF.

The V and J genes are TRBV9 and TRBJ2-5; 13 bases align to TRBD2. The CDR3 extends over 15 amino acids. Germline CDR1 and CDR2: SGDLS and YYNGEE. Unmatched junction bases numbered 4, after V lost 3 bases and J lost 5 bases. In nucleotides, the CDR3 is TGTGCCAGCAGCGATGGGACTAGCGGGAAGGAGACCCAGTACTTC. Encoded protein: CASSDGTSGKETQYF.

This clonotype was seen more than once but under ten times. The CDR3 region is CASSLAGVYNEQFF. For the CDR3, the DNA is TGTGCCAGCAGCTTAGCGGGGGTCTACAATGAGCAGTTCTTC. This chain links TRBV11-2 with TRBJ2-1, with D perhaps matching TRBD2 (6 bases). V was cut by 1 base and J by 3 bases, with 7 bases left in between. Per germline, CDR1 SGHAT and CDR2 FQNNGV. The CDR3 has 14 amino acids.

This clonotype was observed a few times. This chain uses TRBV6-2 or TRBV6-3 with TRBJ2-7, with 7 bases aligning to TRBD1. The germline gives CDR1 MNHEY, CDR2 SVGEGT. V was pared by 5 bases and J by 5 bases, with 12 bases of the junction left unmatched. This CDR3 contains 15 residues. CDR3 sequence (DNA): TGTGCCAGCAGTCCCCCGAGACAGGGCGCCCACGAGCAGTACTTC. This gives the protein CASSPPRQGAHEQYF.

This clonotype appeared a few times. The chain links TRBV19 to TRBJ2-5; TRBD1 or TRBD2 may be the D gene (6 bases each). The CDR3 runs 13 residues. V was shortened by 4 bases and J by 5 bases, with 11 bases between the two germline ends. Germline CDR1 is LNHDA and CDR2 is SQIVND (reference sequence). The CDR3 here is CASSSTGRETQYF. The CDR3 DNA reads TGTGCCAGTAGTAGCACAGGGAGGGAGACCCAGTACTTC.

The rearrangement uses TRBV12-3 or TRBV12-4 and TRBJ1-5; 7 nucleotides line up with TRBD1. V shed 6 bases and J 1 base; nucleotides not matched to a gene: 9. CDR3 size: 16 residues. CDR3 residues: CASRRQQGLSNQPQHF. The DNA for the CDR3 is TGTGCCAGCAGACGACAACAGGGGCTAAGCAATCAGCCCCAGCATTTT.

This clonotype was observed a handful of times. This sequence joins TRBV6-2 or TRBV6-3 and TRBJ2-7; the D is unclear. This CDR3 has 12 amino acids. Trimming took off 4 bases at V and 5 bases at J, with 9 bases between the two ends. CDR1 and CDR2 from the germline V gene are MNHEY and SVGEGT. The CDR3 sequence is CASSSRWDEQYF. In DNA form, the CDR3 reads TGTGCCAGCAGTTCACGATGGGACGAGCAGTACTTC.

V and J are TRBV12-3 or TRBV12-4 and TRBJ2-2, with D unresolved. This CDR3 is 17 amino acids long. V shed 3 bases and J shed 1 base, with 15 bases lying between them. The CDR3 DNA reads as TGTGCCAGCAGTTTCATCATAATGGCAGGGAACACCGGGGAGCTGTTTTTT. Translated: CASSFIIMAGNTGELFF.

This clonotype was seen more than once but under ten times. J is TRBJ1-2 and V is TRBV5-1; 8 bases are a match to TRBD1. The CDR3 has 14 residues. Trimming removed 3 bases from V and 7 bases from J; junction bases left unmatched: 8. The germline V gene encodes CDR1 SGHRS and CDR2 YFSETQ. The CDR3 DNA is TGCGCCAGCAGCTCGGACAGGGACGCGGTTGGCTACACCTTC. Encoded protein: CASSSDRDAVGYTF.

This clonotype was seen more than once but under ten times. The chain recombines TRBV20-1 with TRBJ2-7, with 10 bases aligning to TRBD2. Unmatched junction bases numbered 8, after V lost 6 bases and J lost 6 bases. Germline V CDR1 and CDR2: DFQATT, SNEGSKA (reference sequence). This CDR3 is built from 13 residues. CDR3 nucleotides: TGCAGTGCCGCCGGGACTAGCGACTCCGAGCAGTACTTC. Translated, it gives CSAAGTSDSEQYF.

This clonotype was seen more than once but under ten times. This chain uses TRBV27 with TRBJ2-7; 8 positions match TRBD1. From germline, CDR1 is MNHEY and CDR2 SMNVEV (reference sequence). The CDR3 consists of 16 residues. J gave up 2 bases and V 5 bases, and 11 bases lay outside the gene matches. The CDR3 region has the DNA TGTGCCAGCAGTGCCCGGGACAGGCCTAATACCTACGAGCAGTACTTC. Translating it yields CASSARDRPNTYEQYF.

The CDR3 spells CASSLAVIDVAANQETQYF. The CDR3 DNA sequence: TGTGCCAGCAGCTTGGCCGTGATAGATGTGGCAGCGAACCAAGAGACCCAGTACTTC. The V and J genes are TRBV7-8 and TRBJ2-5; D is unresolved. The CDR3 sequence is 19 residues long. Germline V lookup: CDR1 SGHVS, CDR2 FQNEAQ. V shed 3 bases and J shed 0 bases, with 23 bases lying between them. The whole variable domain, filled in from reference TRBV7-8 and TRBJ2-5, reads GAGVSQSPRYKVAKRGQDVALRCDPISGHVSLFWYQQALGQGPEFLTYFQNEAQLDKSGLPSDRFFAERPEGSVSTLKIQRTQQEDSAVYLCASSLAVIDVAANQETQYFGPGTRLLVL.

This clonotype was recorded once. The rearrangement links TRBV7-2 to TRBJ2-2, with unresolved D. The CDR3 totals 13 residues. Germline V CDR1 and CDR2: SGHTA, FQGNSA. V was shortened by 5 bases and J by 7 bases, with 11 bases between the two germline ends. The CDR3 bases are TGTGCCAGCAGCAGGCTGGAAGTCGGGGAGCTGTTTTTT. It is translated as CASSRLEVGELFF.

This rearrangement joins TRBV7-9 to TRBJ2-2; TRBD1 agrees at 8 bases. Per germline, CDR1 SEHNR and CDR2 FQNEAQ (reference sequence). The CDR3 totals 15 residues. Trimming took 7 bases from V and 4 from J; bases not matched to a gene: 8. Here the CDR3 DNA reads TGTGCCAGCAACAACCAGGGGGCGGGCACCGGGGAGCTGTTTTTT. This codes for CASNNQGAGTGELFF.

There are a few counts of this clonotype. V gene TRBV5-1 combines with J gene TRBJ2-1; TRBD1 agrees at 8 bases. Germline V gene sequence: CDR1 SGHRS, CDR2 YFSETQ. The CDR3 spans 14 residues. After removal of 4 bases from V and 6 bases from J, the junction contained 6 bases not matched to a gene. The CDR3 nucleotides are TGCGCCAGCAGCCTAAATACAGGGGGCAATGAGCAGTTCTTC. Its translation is CASSLNTGGNEQFF.

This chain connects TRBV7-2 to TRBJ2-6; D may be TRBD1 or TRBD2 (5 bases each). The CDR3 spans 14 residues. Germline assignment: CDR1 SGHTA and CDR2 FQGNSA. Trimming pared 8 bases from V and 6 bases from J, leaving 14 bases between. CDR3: CASGWDLKANVLTF. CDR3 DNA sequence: TGTGCCAGCGGATGGGACCTCAAGGCCAACGTCCTGACTTTC.

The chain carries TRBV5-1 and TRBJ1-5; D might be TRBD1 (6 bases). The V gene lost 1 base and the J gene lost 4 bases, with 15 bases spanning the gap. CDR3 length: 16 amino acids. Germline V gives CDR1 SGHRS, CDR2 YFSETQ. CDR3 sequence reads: CASSLWGMDSNQPQHF. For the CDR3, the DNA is TGCGCCAGCAGCTTGTGGGGAATGGACAGTAATCAGCCCCAGCATTTT.

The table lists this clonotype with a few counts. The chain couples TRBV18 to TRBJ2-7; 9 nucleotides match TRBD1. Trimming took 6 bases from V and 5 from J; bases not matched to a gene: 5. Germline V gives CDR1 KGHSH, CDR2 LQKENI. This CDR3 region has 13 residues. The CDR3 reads CASSDRGGDEQYV. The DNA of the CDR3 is TGTGCCAGCTCGGACAGGGGCGGCGACGAGCAGTACGTC.

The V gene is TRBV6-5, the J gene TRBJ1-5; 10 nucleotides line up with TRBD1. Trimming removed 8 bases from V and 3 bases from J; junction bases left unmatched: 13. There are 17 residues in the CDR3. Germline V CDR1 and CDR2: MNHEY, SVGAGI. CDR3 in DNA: TGTGCCAGCCATTATCGACTCGGGACAGGGGACAATCAGCCCCAGCATTTT. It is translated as CASHYRLGTGDNQPQHF.

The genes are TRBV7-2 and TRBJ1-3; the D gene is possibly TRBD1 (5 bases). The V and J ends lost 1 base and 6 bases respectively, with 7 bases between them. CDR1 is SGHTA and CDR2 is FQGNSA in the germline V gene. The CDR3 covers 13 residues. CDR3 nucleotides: TGTGCCAGCAGCTTAGGAGGGGTAAACACCATATATTTT. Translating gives CASSLGGVNTIYF.

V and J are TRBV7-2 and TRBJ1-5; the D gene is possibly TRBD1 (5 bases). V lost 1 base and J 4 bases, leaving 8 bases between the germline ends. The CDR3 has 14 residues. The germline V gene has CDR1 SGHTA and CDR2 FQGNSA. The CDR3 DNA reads TGTGCCAGCAGCTTAGTGACAGATAATCAGCCCCAGCATTTT. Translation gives CASSLVTDNQPQHF.